What follows are 25 T cell receptor beta chains derived from one specimen sequenced in a study of CD8+ T cells in alopecia areata. A sort of pooled cutaneous lymph node cells used CD4, CD8alpha, NKG2D, NKG2ACE and other stains. RNA was extracted and reverse transcribed into cDNA as the sequencing template. Here immunoSEQ multiplex PCR was the method, and the copy in TCRdb shows in-frame clones only, minus some. The sample includes about 270,000 clones, none of them occurring once. Material: CD4+ T cells sorted from a lymph node. All receptors derive from a C3H/HeJ mouse with alopecia areata. The strain bears MHC haplotype H2-k.

For this clone: The genes and germline here are from mouse. The CDR3 goes on 4 residues after the read ends, and that part is filled in from the germline J gene. This chain links TRBV24 with TRBJ2-2; D unclear. Trimming removed 4 bases from V and 1 base from J, with 7 bases in between. The V gene's germline CDR1 is KGHTA and CDR2 FRNEEI. The CDR3 has 14 residues. CDR3 in amino acids: CASSPTENTGQLYF. The part of the CDR3 DNA that was read is TGTGCCAGCAGTCCCACAGAAAACACCGGG.

This clone was picked up a small number of times. Mouse gene names and germline throughout. The CDR3 goes on 4 residues after the read ends, and that part is filled in from the germline J gene. The sample contains more than one DNA sequence encoding this CDR3. This chain connects TRBV5 to TRBJ2-2, with TRBD1 matching over 8 bases. The junction had 5 bases not matched to a gene; V was cut back by 1 base and J by 4 bases. The CDR3 totals 16 residues. The germline V gene encodes CDR1 LGHNA and CDR2 YNLKQL (reference sequence). The CDR3: CASSQAGGAGTGQLYF. CDR3 DNA (partial): TGTGCCAGCAGCCAAGCAGGGGGCGCGGGCACCGGG.

This clone came up a few times. The gene names given are mouse names. The observed sequence ends 4 residues before the CDR3 terminus, with the missing tail filled in from the germline J gene. This chain connects TRBV17 to TRBJ2-5; 10 nucleotides match TRBD1. CDR1 MNHDT and CDR2 YYDKIL come from the germline V gene. The CDR3 totals 15 residues. The CDR3 loop reads CASSRGGQGRDTQYF. Incomplete CDR3 DNA: TGTGCTAGCAGTAGAGGGGGACAGGGGAGGGAC.

This clone was seen a few times. Mouse gene names and germline throughout. The DNA ends 4 residues before the CDR3 does, and the rest of the CDR3 is filled in from the germline J gene. This sample includes further DNA sequences coding for the same CDR3. The chain couples TRBV13-3 to TRBJ2-5; weak D call: TRBD1 (5 bases). The CDR3 has 13 residues. Germline assignment: CDR1 NNHDY and CDR2 SYVADS. CDR3 sequence: CASSDRVEDTQYF. The covered CDR3 bases are TGTGCCAGCAGTGACAGGGTTGAGGAC.

This clone showed up many times. Any gene name here is a mouse gene name. The CDR3 extends 4 residues past the end of the read, so its final part is completed from the germline J gene. Different DNA sequences within this sample yield the same CDR3. This chain connects TRBV1 to TRBJ1-2, with 7 nucleotides matching TRBD1. Looked up from germline, CDR1 is NSQYPW and CDR2 is LRSPGD (reference sequence). The ends lost 1 base at V and 1 base at J; junction bases unmatched: 3. This CDR3 region has 15 residues. Here the CDR3 reads CTCSAAGTVNSDYTF. The CDR3 DNA, read in part, is TGCACCTGCAGTGCAGCTGGGACAGTAAACTCC.

This clone has a handful of counts. Gene and germline names: mouse. Sequencing ends 4 residues short of the CDR3 end; the germline J gene provides the rest. The chain combines TRBV5 with TRBJ1-1, with D possibly matching TRBD1 (6 bases). The CDR3 has 14 residues. CDR1 is LGHNA and CDR2 is YNLKQL in the germline V gene (reference sequence). CDR3 protein: CASSQGTRGTEVFF. Incomplete CDR3 DNA: TGTGCCAGCAGCCAAGGGACGAGGGGGACA.

Note on this clone: The germline and genes are mouse ones. The read stops 4 residues short of the end of the CDR3; the missing end is completed from the germline J gene. The rearrangement uses TRBV13-1 and TRBJ1-2; 7 nucleotides align to TRBD1. In germline, CDR1 is NSHNY, CDR2 SYGAGN. The CDR3 is 14 amino acids. CDR3 region: CASSKRQGGSDYTF. The sequenced part of the CDR3 DNA is TGTGCCAGCAGTAAAAGACAGGGAGGGTCC.

Of note for this clone: Any gene name here is a mouse gene name. The CDR3 extends 4 residues past the end of the read, so its final part is completed from the germline J gene. Other DNA sequences in the same sample also yield this CDR3. This chain connects TRBV1 to TRBJ2-5; tentatively, D is TRBD1 (5 bases). The CDR3 sequence is 14 residues long. V lost 3 bases and J lost 3, with 10 bases in between. Germline V gene lookup returns CDR1 NSQYPW and CDR2 LRSPGD (reference sequence). This chain's CDR3 is CTCSAGDRQDTQYF. The sequenced CDR3 bases are TGCACCTGCAGTGCTGGAGACAGACAAGAC.

This clone was seen a handful of times. These gene names are mouse names. The CDR3 end falls 4 residues outside the read, so it is completed with the germline J gene. V usage is TRBV1 and J usage is TRBJ2-2, with D perhaps TRBD1 (6 bases). V was cut by 1 base and J by 1 base, with 10 bases left in between. Germline lookup yields CDR1 NSQYPW and CDR2 LRSPGD (reference sequence). The CDR3 totals 16 residues. The sequenced CDR3 bases are TGCACCTGCAGTGCAGGAGGGGACAAAAACACCGGG. Translated, it gives CTCSAGGDKNTG. The CDR3 in full is CTCSAGGDKNTGQLYF.

Concerning this clone: Mouse names are used for the genes. This CDR3 is also generated by other DNA sequences in the sample. The CDR3 bases that were read are TGTGCCAGCAGCCAAGAGTGGGGATATCAAGAC. Translation: CASSQEWGYQD. The whole CDR3 protein reads CASSQEWGYQDTQYF. V and J are TRBV5 and TRBJ2-5, with D perhaps TRBD2 (5 bases). The read ends 4 residues shy of where the CDR3 ends; the end is completed using the germline J gene. The length of the CDR3 is 15 residues. The germline CDR1 and CDR2 sequences are LGHNA and YNLKQL (reference sequence). Trimming shortened V by 0 bases and J by 3 bases, and 10 bases separated the two germline ends.

Comment on this clone: These gene names are mouse names. CDR3 residues: CTCSAAGGVNYAEQFF. The sequenced CDR3 bases are TGCACCTGCAGTGCAGCCGGGGGGGTTAACTATGCT. This rearrangement joins TRBV1 to TRBJ2-1; 7 positions match TRBD2. Sequencing ends 4 residues short of the CDR3 end; the germline J gene provides the rest. There are 16 residues in the CDR3. V lost 1 base, J lost 0 bases, and 3 bases stayed unmatched. CDR1 is NSQYPW, CDR2 LRSPGD, per germline (reference sequence). The full variable domain, in which reference TRBV1 and TRBJ2-1 provide the parts outside the CDR3, is VTLLEQNPRWRLVPRGQAVNLRCILKNSQYPWMSWYQQDLQKQLQWLFTLRSPGDKEVKSLPGADYLATRVTDTELRLQVANMSQGRTLYCTCSAAGGVNYAEQFFGPGTRLTVL.

This clone has a handful of counts. Gene names and germline refer to mouse. Read data end 4 residues before the CDR3 end; the end is taken from the germline J gene. This CDR3 is also generated by other DNA sequences in the sample. The chain uses TRBV19 and TRBJ2-1; weak D call: TRBD1 (6 bases). The germline V gene encodes CDR1 FNHDT and CDR2 SITEND (reference sequence). Deletions cut 3 bases from V and 1 base from J, with 11 bases between. The CDR3 covers 15 residues. CDR3 DNA, as far as it was read: TGTGCCAGCAGTACCCCGGGACAAAACTATGCT. It encodes CASSTPGQNYA. The entire CDR3 reads CASSTPGQNYAEQFF.

As regards this clone: All gene names here are mouse names. The read stops 4 residues short of the end of the CDR3; the missing end is completed from the germline J gene. J is TRBJ2-1 and V is TRBV13-3; 7 positions match TRBD1. The junction had 6 bases not matched to a gene; V was cut back by 1 base and J by 5 bases. The germline V gene has CDR1 NNHDY and CDR2 SYVADS. The CDR3 runs to 15 residues. The CDR3 bases that were read are TGTGCCAGCAGTGATCGACAGGGAAGGGATGCT. Amino acid sequence: CASSDRQGRDA. The CDR3 reads in full as CASSDRQGRDAEQFF.

This clone showed up just a few times. Since a much larger clone is just one base distant, this may be a read error. The gene names here belong to mouse. The read falls 4 residues short of the CDR3 end, and the missing part is taken from the germline J gene. The sample carries other DNA sequences with the same CDR3. The chain combines TRBV5 with TRBJ2-5; D perhaps matches TRBD1 (6 bases). Germline CDR1 LGHNA, CDR2 YNLKQL (reference sequence). Trimming removed 0 bases at V and 3 bases at J, with 7 bases between. This CDR3 has 14 residues. The DNA read from the CDR3 is TGTGCCAGCAGCCAAGATAGGGGGCAAGAC. Protein: CASSQDRGQD. The CDR3 as a whole reads CASSQDRGQDTQYF.

On this clone itself: Each gene name is a mouse one. The read terminates 4 residues before the CDR3 end, so the remaining end is supplied by the germline J gene. Other nucleotide sequences in the sample specify the same CDR3. This chain links TRBV17 with TRBJ1-1, with unresolved D. This CDR3 region has 13 residues. Germline CDR1 and CDR2: MNHDT and YYDKIL. Trimming shortened V by 3 bases and J by 0 bases, and 5 bases separated the two germline ends. Incomplete CDR3 DNA: TGTGCTAGCAGTAGGCAGGCAAACACA. It codes for CASSRQANT. The entire CDR3 sequence reads CASSRQANTEVFF.

As for this clone: Gene names and germline match the mouse. With the read ending 4 residues before the CDR3 end, the germline J gene is used to fill in that end. The rearrangement uses TRBV31 and TRBJ2-3; 10 bases are a match to TRBD2. There are 16 residues in the CDR3. Germline CDR1 is GKSSPN and CDR2 is SITVG. Germline trimming cut 1 base from V and 0 bases from J; bases unmatched to any gene: 4. The covered CDR3 bases are TGTGCCTGGAGTCCCGACTGGGGGGCCAGTGCAGAA. It is translated as CAWSPDWGASAE. The whole CDR3 is CAWSPDWGASAETLYF.

Worth noting for this clone: Genes here carry mouse names. The read ends 4 residues shy of where the CDR3 ends; the end is completed using the germline J gene. This chain joins TRBV19 and TRBJ2-1, with 11 nucleotides matching TRBD2. The length of the CDR3 is 14 residues. Germline CDR1 reads FNHDT; CDR2 reads SITEND (reference sequence). The ends lost 5 bases at V and 2 bases at J; junction bases unmatched: 0. The sequenced part of the CDR3 DNA is TGTGCCAGCAGGACTGGGGGGGACTATGCT. Protein product: CASRTGGDYA. The full-length CDR3 reads as CASRTGGDYAEQFF.

This clone was counted between two and nine times. Mouse gene names and germline throughout. Read coverage stops 4 residues before the CDR3 terminus; the germline J gene supplies the remainder. The J gene is TRBJ2-3, the V gene TRBV13-2, with 11 nucleotides matching TRBD2. There are 17 residues in the CDR3. V dropped 3 bases and J dropped 0; count of bases not matched to a gene: 6. Germline V gene data show CDR1 as NNHNN and CDR2 as SYGAGS (reference sequence). Incomplete CDR3 DNA: TGTGCCAGCGGTGCACCGGGACTGGGGGCTAGTGCAGAA. The encoded protein is CASGAPGLGASAE. The full CDR3 reads CASGAPGLGASAETLYF.

There are a few counts of this clone. Mouse names are used for the genes. The read gets to within 4 residues of the CDR3 end, and the germline J gene fills in the rest. V gene TRBV13-3 combines with J gene TRBJ1-1; unclear D gene. The CDR3 covers 11 residues. Germline values: CDR1 NNHDY, CDR2 SYVADS. CDR3 bases read: TGTGCCAGCAGTCCTGGTAGA. The encoded protein is CASSPGR. The full CDR3 sequence reads CASSPGREVFF.

Concerning this clone: Mouse gene names and germline throughout. The DNA ends 4 residues before the CDR3 does, and the rest of the CDR3 is filled in from the germline J gene. The chain is built from TRBV14 and TRBJ2-1; 10 nucleotides align to TRBD2. The CDR3 loop spans 16 amino acids. Germline CDR1 and CDR2: SGHDT and FRDEAV. J was trimmed by 0 bases and V by 4 bases; bases with no gene match: 4. This chain's CDR3 is CASSRLGGHNYAEQFF. CDR3 bases read: TGTGCCAGCAGTCGACTGGGGGGCCATAACTATGCT.

As regards this clone: Genes and germline are mouse. The read terminates 4 residues before the CDR3 end, so the remaining end is supplied by the germline J gene. V and J are TRBV13-1 and TRBJ1-2, with TRBD1 identical over 9 bases. The germline V gene has CDR1 NSHNY and CDR2 SYGAGN. The ends lost 2 bases at V and 2 bases at J; junction bases unmatched: 4. The CDR3 contains 15 residues. The DNA read from the CDR3 is TGTGCCAGCAGTGACCAGACAGGGGGTAACTCC. Its translation: CASSDQTGGNS. The entire CDR3 protein is CASSDQTGGNSDYTF.

The table lists this clone with a few counts. Any gene name here is a mouse gene name. The CDR3 extends 4 residues past the end of the read, so its final part is completed from the germline J gene. The V call is TRBV29, the J call TRBJ1-2; TRBD1 matches 7 bases. Per the germline V gene, CDR1 is MSHET and CDR2 is SYDVDS. Trimming at V came to 9 bases and at J to 4 bases, leaving 2 bases not matched to a gene. This CDR3 is built from 11 residues. CDR3 bases read: TGTGCTAGGGGGGACAGCTCC. Translating it yields CARGDSS. The complete CDR3 reads CARGDSSDYTF.

A word on this clone: These gene names are mouse names. The CDR3 is cut off 4 residues early in the read; its end comes from the germline J gene. The rearrangement uses TRBV1 and TRBJ1-1; 8 nucleotides align to TRBD1. CDR1 is NSQYPW and CDR2 is LRSPGD in the germline V gene (reference sequence). The CDR3 length is 15 residues. The CDR3 bases that were read are TGCACCTGCAGTCCCGGACAGGGAAGAGGGACA. Translated: CTCSPGQGRGT. From start to end, the CDR3 is CTCSPGQGRGTEVFF. The full variable domain, its missing parts supplied by reference TRBV1 and TRBJ1-1, is VTLLEQNPRWRLVPRGQAVNLRCILKNSQYPWMSWYQQDLQKQLQWLFTLRSPGDKEVKSLPGADYLATRVTDTELRLQVANMSQGRTLYCTCSPGQGRGTEVFFGKGTRLTVV.

This clone was counted only a few times. Gene names follow the mouse nomenclature. The read stops 4 residues short of the end of the CDR3; the missing end is completed from the germline J gene. The V gene is TRBV13-1, the J gene TRBJ1-1; 11 bases agree with TRBD1. The CDR3 consists of 15 residues. From germline, CDR1 is NSHNY and CDR2 SYGAGN. The CDR3 sequence is CASYLVGTGGGEVFF. Incomplete CDR3 DNA: TGTGCCAGCTATTTAGTGGGGACAGGGGGAGGA.

This clone has only a few counts. Genes here carry mouse names. Sequencing ends 4 residues short of the CDR3 end; the germline J gene provides the rest. The J gene is TRBJ1-2, the V gene TRBV13-2, with a possible D match to TRBD1 (5 bases). The V end lost 5 bases, the J end lost 0 bases, and 11 bases lay between the germline ends. This CDR3 region has 14 residues. Germline CDR1 reads NNHNN; CDR2 reads SYGAGS (reference sequence). CDR3 DNA, as far as it was read: TGTGCCAGCGGGGAGACAGTTGCAAACTCC. Amino acid sequence: CASGETVANS. In full, the CDR3 reads CASGETVANSDYTF.